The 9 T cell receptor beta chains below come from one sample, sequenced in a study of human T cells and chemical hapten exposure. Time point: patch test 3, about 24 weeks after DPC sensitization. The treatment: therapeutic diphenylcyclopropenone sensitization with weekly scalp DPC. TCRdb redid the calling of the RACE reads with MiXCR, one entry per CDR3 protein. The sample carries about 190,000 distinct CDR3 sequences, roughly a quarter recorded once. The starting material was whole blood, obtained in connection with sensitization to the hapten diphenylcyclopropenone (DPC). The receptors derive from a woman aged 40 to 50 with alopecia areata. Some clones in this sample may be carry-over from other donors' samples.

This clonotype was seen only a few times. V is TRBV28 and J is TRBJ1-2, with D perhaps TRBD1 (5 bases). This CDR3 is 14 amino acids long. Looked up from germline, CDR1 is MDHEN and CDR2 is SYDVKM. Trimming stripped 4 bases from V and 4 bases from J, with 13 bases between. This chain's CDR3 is CASSSAGYPYGYTF. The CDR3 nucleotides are TGTGCCAGCAGTTCAGCAGGGTACCCCTATGGCTACACCTTC.

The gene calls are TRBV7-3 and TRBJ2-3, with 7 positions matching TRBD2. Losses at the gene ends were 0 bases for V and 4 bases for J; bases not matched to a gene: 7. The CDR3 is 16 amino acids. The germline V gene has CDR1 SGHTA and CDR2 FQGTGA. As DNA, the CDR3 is TGTGCCAGCAGCTTAACCCCCGGACTAGGAGCAGATACGCAGTATTTT. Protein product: CASSLTPGLGADTQYF.

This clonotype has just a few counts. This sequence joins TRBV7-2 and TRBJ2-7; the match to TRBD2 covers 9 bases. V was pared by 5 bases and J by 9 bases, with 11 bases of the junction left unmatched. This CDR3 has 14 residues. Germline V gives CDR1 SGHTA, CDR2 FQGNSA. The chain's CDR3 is CASSPGGTSSWQYF. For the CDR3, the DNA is TGTGCCAGCAGCCCCGGGGGGACTAGCAGTTGGCAGTACTTC.

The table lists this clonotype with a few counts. The CDR3 protein is CASSERLAGGDEQYF. CDR3 bases: TGTGCCAGCAGTGAGCGTCTAGCGGGAGGGGACGAGCAGTACTTC. The V call is TRBV6-1, the J call TRBJ2-7; 12 nucleotides line up with TRBD2. This CDR3 has 15 amino acids. Germline lookup yields CDR1 MNHNS and CDR2 SASEGT. The V segment lost 3 bases and the J segment 5 bases; nucleotides outside the gene matches: 5.

The CDR3 nucleotides are TGTGCAAGTCGCTGCCAACCAGGGCCGAACACCGGGGAGCTGTTTTTT. Protein: CASRCQPGPNTGELFF. The chain links TRBV12-2 to TRBJ2-2; TRBD1, as called in the table, went unchecked against the DNA. TRBV12-2 is termed a pseudogene. The CDR3 contains 16 residues.

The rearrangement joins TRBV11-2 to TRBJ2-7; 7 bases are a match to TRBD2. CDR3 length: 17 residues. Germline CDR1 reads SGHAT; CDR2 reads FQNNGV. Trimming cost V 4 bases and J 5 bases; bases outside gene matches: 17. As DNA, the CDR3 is TGTGCCAGCAGCTCCAAGGTGACGGGAGGCCTCCCTCACGAGCAGTACTTC. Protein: CASSSKVTGGLPHEQYF. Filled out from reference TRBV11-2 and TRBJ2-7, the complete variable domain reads EAGVAQSPRYKIIEKRQSVAFWCNPISGHATLYWYQQILGQGPKLLIQFQNNGVVDDSQLPKDRFSAERLKGVDSTLKIQPAKLEDSAVYLCASSSKVTGGLPHEQYFGPGTRLTVT.

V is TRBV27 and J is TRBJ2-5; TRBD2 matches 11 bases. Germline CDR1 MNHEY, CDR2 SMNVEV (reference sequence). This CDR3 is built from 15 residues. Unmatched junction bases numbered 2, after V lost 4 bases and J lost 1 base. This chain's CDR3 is CASSSGLAVQETQYF. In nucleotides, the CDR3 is TGTGCCAGCAGTTCGGGACTAGCGGTCCAAGAGACCCAGTACTTC.

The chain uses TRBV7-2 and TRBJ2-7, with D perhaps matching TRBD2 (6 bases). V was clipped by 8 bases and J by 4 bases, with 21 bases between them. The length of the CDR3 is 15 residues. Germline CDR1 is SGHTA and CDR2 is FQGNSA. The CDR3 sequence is CASRAVSGVMYEQYF. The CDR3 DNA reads TGTGCCAGCCGTGCCGTTTCGGGAGTGATGTACGAGCAGTACTTC.

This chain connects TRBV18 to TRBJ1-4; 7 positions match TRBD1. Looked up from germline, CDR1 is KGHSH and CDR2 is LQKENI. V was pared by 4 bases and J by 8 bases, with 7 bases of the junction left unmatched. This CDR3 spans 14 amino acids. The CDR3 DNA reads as TGTGCCAGCTCACTCCGACAGGGCCCGGAAAAACTGTTTTTT. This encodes CASSLRQGPEKLFF.